Below, 9 T cell receptor beta chains from the same sample are listed, as sequenced in a study of cytomegalovirus exposure and HLA in healthy donors. TCRdb's table, derived via immunoSEQ multiplex PCR, lists solely in-frame clones and lacks some. Of about 130,000 clones listed, around four fifths are singletons. Source material: PBMCs. The receptors derive from a man aged 25-45 years in good health and CMV-seropositive.

The chain carries TRBV28 and TRBJ1-4; the D is unclear. The germline CDR1 and CDR2 sequences are MDHEN and SYDVKM. V dropped 6 bases and J dropped 8 bases, with 10 bases sitting between them. CDR3 size: 12 residues. The CDR3 protein is CASSPNYEKLFF. CDR3 nucleotide sequence: TGTGCCAGCAGCCCTAACTACGAAAAACTGTTTTTT.

The chain uses TRBV5-1 and TRBJ2-5; D remains unclear. V dropped 5 bases and J dropped 2 bases, with 7 bases sitting between them. The CDR3 contains 12 residues. Germline V gives CDR1 SGHRS, CDR2 YFSETQ. The CDR3 sequence: CASSSLQETQYF. CDR3 nucleotides: TGCGCCAGCAGTTCTTTACAAGAGACCCAGTACTTC.

The chain has TRBV15 and TRBJ2-3, with D possibly being TRBD2 (6 bases). This CDR3 has 16 residues. V was shortened by 2 bases and J by 4 bases, with 16 bases between the two germline ends. The germline V gene has CDR1 LNHNV and CDR2 YYDKDF (reference sequence). This CDR3 reads CATSRLAARRADTQYF. CDR3 bases: TGTGCCACCAGCAGACTGGCGGCCCGGAGGGCAGATACGCAGTATTTT.

The chain has TRBV7-7 and TRBJ2-5, with a tentative D call TRBD1 (7 bases). CDR1 and CDR2 (germline): SSHAT, FNYEAQ (reference sequence). Trimming removed 1 base from V and 5 bases from J, with 14 bases in between. The CDR3 is made up of 15 amino acids. CDR3 DNA: TGTGCCAGCAGCTTAGAGGGCAGGGGGAGGGAGACCCAGTACTTC. It codes for CASSLEGRGRETQYF.

The V gene is TRBV19, the J gene TRBJ2-7; 7 positions agree with TRBD1. The junction had 6 bases not matched to a gene; V was cut back by 5 bases and J by 2 bases. The CDR3 sequence is 14 residues long. The germline V gene has CDR1 LNHDA and CDR2 SQIVND (reference sequence). This CDR3 reads CASSARQGTYEQYF. CDR3 sequence (DNA): TGTGCCAGTAGTGCTCGACAGGGCACCTACGAGCAGTACTTC.

This chain links TRBV6-1 with TRBJ2-7; 10 positions agree with TRBD1. Germline values: CDR1 MNHNS, CDR2 SASEGT. Trimming removed 3 bases from V and 4 bases from J; junction bases left unmatched: 3. The CDR3 contains 14 residues. The CDR3 DNA follows: TGTGCCAGCAGTGAGCGGACAGGGGGATACGAGCAGTACTTC. Its translation is CASSERTGGYEQYF.

This rearrangement joins TRBV29-1 to TRBJ2-1, with 10 bases matching TRBD2. With 7 bases clipped from V and 1 base from J, the junction kept 25 bases outside the gene matches. This CDR3 is 21 amino acids long. Per germline, CDR1 SQVTM and CDR2 ANQGSEA. Here the CDR3 reads CSAVGLKLAGLAPGSYNEQFF. CDR3 sequence (DNA): TGCAGCGCTGTTGGACTGAAACTAGCGGGATTAGCCCCCGGTTCCTACAATGAGCAGTTCTTC.

About this clone itself: Relative to the germline gene, one junction end is altered; a read error may explain this. DNA for the CDR3: TGTGCCAGCAGGGCGGGACAGGGATCCTATAATGAGCAGTTCTTC. Its translation: CASRAGQGSYNEQFF. The rearrangement uses TRBV2 and TRBJ2-1; 9 nucleotides line up with TRBD1. The CDR3 sequence is 15 residues long. The germline CDR1 and CDR2 sequences are SNHLY and FYNNEI.

In DNA form, the CDR3 reads TGCAGCGTAAGACAGGGAGGCCGCTATGGCTACACCTTC. Amino acids: CSVRQGGRYGYTF. The gene calls are TRBV29-1 and TRBJ1-2; TRBD1 agrees at 7 bases. This CDR3 is 13 amino acids long. The V gene's germline CDR1 is SQVTM and CDR2 ANQGSEA. With V trimmed by 6 bases and J by 4 bases, 8 bases remained unmatched.